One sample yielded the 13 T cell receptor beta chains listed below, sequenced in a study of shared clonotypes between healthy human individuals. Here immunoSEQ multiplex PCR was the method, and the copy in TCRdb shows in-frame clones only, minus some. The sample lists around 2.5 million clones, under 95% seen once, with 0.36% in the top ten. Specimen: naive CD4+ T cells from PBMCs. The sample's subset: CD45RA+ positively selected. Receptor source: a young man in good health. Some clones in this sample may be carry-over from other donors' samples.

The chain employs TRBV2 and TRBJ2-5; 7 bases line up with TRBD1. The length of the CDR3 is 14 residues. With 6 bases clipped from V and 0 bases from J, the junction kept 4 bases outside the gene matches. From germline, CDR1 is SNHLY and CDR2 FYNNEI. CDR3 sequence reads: CASRETGYQETQYF. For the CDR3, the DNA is TGTGCCAGCAGGGAGACAGGGTACCAAGAGACCCAGTACTTC.

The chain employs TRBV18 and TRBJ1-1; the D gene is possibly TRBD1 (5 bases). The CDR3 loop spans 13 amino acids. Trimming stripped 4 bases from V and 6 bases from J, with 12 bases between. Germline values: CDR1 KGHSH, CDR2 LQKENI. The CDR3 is CASSRGDPPEAFF. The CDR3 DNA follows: TGTGCCAGCTCACGGGGGGACCCTCCTGAAGCTTTCTTT.

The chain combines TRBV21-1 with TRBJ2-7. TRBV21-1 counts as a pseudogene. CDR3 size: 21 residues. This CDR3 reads CASSKLSGWGIIFSSYFEQYF. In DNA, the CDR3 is TGTGCCAGCAGCAAGTTATCAGGTTGGGGGATAATCTTTAGTTCGTACTTCGAGCAGTACTTC.

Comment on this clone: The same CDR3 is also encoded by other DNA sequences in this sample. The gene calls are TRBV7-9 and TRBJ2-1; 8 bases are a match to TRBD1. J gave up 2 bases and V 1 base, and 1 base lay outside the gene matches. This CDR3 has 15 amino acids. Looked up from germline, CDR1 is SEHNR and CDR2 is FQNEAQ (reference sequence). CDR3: CASSLGTGTYNEQFF. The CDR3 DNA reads TGTGCCAGCAGCTTAGGGACAGGGACCTACAATGAGCAGTTCTTC. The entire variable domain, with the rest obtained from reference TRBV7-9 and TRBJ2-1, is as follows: DTGVSQNPRHKITKRGQNVTFRCDPISEHNRLYWYRQTLGQGPEFLTYFQNEAQLEKSRLLSDRFSAERPKGSFSTLEIQRTEQGDSAMYLCASSLGTGTYNEQFFGPGTRLTVL.

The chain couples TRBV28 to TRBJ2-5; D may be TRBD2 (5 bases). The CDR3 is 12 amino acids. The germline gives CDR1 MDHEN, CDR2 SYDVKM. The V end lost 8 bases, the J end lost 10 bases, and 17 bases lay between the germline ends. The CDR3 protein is CASDGGGGGQYF. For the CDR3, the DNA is TGTGCCAGCGACGGCGGCGGAGGAGGCCAGTACTTC.

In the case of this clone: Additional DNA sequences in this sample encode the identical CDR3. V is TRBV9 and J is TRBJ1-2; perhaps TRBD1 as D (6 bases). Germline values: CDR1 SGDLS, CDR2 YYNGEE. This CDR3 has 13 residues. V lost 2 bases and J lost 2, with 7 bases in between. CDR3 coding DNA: TGTGCCAGCAGCGTGGACAGCAACTATGGCTACACCTTC. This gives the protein CASSVDSNYGYTF.

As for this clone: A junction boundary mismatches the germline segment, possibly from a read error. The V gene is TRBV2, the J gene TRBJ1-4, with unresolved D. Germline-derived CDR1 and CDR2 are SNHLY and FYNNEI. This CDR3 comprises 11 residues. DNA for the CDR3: TGTGCCAGCAGTACCACTGACACGAAAATCTTT. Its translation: CASSTTDTKIF.

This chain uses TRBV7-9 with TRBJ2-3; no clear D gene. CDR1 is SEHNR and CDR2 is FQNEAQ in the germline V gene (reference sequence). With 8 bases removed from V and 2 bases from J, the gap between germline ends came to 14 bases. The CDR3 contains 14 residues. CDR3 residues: CASYRHTYTDTQYF. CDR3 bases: TGTGCCAGCTATAGGCACACCTACACAGATACGCAGTATTTT.

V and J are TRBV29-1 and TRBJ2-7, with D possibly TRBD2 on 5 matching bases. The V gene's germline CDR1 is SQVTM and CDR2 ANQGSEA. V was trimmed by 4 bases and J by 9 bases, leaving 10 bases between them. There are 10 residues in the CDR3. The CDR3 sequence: CSVVEGRQYF. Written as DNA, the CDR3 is TGCAGCGTTGTTGAGGGCCGGCAGTACTTC.

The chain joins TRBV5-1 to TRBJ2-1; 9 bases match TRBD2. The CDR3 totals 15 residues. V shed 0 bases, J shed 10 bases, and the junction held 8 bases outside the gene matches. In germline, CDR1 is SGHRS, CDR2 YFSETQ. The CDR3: CASSLGGGRAGEQFF. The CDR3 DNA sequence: TGCGCCAGCAGCTTGGGTGGCGGGAGGGCAGGAGAGCAGTTCTTC. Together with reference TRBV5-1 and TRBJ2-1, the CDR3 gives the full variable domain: KAGVTQTPRYLIKTRGQQVTLSCSPISGHRSVSWYQQTPGQGLQFLFEYFSETQRNKGNFPGRFSGRQFSNSRSEMNVSTLELGDSALYLCASSLGGGRAGEQFFGPGTRLTVL.

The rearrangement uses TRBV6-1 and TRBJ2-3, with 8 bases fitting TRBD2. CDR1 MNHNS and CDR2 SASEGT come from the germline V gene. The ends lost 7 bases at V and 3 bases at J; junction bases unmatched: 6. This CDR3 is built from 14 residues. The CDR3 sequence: CASTLSGRTDTQYF. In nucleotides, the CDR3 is TGTGCCAGCACTTTAAGCGGGAGAACAGATACGCAGTATTTT.

CDR3 amino acids: CASSPKGAADTQYF. The DNA of the CDR3 is TGTGCCAGCTCACCAAAGGGGGCTGCGGATACGCAGTATTTT. The chain recombines TRBV18 with TRBJ2-3, with 7 bases that match TRBD1. Per the germline V gene, CDR1 is KGHSH and CDR2 is LQKENI. CDR3 size: 14 residues. Trimming removed 2 bases from V and 6 bases from J; junction bases left unmatched: 5.

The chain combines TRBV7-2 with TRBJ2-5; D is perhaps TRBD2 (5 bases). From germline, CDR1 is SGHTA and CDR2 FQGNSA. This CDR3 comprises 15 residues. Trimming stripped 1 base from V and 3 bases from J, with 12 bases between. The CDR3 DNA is TGTGCCAGCAGCTTAGTCGCGACTACCAAAGAGACCCAGTACTTC. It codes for CASSLVATTKETQYF.